The clone carrying this TCR beta chain was seen more than once but under ten times. Its target is unknown. Unique molecular identifiers featured in each of the TCR beta cDNA libraries. Once about 0.9 to 11 million T cells were used, roughly 500,000 cDNA molecules resulted. From the PCR reads, TCRdb called clonotypes with MiXCR, one entry per CDR3 protein. The sample shows hundreds of thousands of distinct CDR3 sequences, 30% of them seen only once. Germline trimming cut 7 bases from V and 2 bases from J; bases unmatched to any gene: 12. CDR1 and CDR2 (germline): WSHSY, SAAADI. This CDR3 is 16 amino acids long. This sample is part of a study of post-analysis software for immune sequencing data. Study context: Progressive-relapsing, secondary progressive and relapsing-remitting multiple sclerosis were among the disease courses included. Notes on the study in general: Multiple sclerosis patients showed significantly lower normalized Chao1 diversity than controls did. A few TRBV segments occurring more often in patients than controls included TRBV5-6, TRBV5-1 and TRBV20-1. The authors found that F measure strongly co-clustered same-batch samples.

The clonotype comes from a girl aged 10-17 years with multiple sclerosis. Sequenced input: blood. V usage is TRBV10-2 and J usage is TRBJ1-2, with 8 bases matching TRBD1. The CDR3 protein is CASTNNPGGQNYGYTF. The CDR3 nucleotides are TGCGCCAGCACAAATAACCCAGGGGGCCAGAACTATGGCTACACCTTC.